This record looks at one TCR beta chain sequence and its context. What it binds is unknown. The CDR3 length is 16 residues. Trimming removed 3 bases from V and 8 bases from J, with 20 bases in between. CDR1 and CDR2 from the germline V gene are SEHNR and FQNEAQ (reference sequence). Sequencing used immunoSEQ multiplex PCR; TCRdb keeps in-frame clones, though not all of them. The top ten hold about 6% of the sample, which has under 150,000 clones, around 87% seen once. The sample is drawn from a study of cytomegalovirus exposure and HLA in healthy donors. Study observations and caveats: In vitro work confirmed that a few CMV-associated chains recognize CMV antigens.

This TCR was recovered from a woman aged 18-29 years in good health and CMV-seropositive. The source material was PBMCs. V usage is TRBV7-9 and J usage is TRBJ2-1; tentatively, D is TRBD2 (5 bases). This CDR3 is CASSLEYSVPVHEQFF. The CDR3 bases are TGTGCCAGCAGCTTGGAGTATAGCGTCCCGGTACATGAGCAGTTCTTC. The variable domain in full, with the rest retrieved from reference TRBV7-9 and TRBJ2-1, is DTGVSQNPRHKITKRGQNVTFRCDPISEHNRLYWYRQTLGQGPEFLTYFQNEAQLEKSRLLSDRFSAERPKGSFSTLEIQRTEQGDSAMYLCASSLEYSVPVHEQFFGPGTRLTVL.